These 9 T cell receptor beta chains were sequenced from one sample in a study of T cells in Graves' hyperthyroidism and ophthalmopathy. RNA transcripts were the template for amplifying TCR beta CDR3 regions. Using the HTBI primer set, a first-round RT-PCR was run on the TCR CDR3. TCRdb used MiXCR to reprocess the multiplex PCR reads, holding one entry per CDR3 protein. The table records approximately 490,000 distinct CDR3 sequences, roughly 23% of them present only once. The specimen was blood. All receptors come from a woman aged 70-85 years with Graves' ophthalmopathy.

This clonotype has only a few counts. The chain links TRBV20-1 to TRBJ2-2, with TRBD1 as a possible D gene (5 bases). Germline V gene sequence: CDR1 DFQATT, CDR2 SNEGSKA (reference sequence). This CDR3 has 14 residues. The ends were cut back, 3 bases at V and 1 base at J, with 9 bases in the middle. This CDR3 reads CSASRGKNTGELFF. CDR3 sequence (DNA): TGCAGTGCTAGTAGGGGAAAGAACACCGGGGAGCTGTTTTTT.

Many counts were recorded for this clonotype. J is TRBJ2-7 and V is TRBV2; 11 bases are a match to TRBD2. CDR3 length equals 12 residues. Germline V lookup: CDR1 SNHLY, CDR2 FYNNEI. V trimming: 8 bases; J trimming: 4 bases; junction bases outside the gene matches: 1. In nucleotides, the CDR3 is TGTGCCAGCCGACTAGCGGGGTACGAGCAGTACTTC. This translates into CASRLAGYEQYF. Looking up the rest from reference TRBV2 and TRBJ2-7 gives the full variable domain: EPEVTQTPSHQVTQMGQEVILRCVPISNHLYFYWYRQILGQKVEFLVSFYNNEISEKSEIFDDQFSVERPDGSNFTLKIRSTKLEDSAMYFCASRLAGYEQYFGPGTRLTVT.

The table lists this clonotype with a few counts. The CDR3 spells CASTAAGQNYGYTF. The CDR3 DNA is TGTGCCAGCACCGCGGCAGGGCAGAACTATGGCTACACCTTC. The chain employs TRBV28 and TRBJ1-2; possible D gene TRBD1, 5 bases. Trimming stripped 7 bases from V and 2 bases from J, with 14 bases between. The germline V gene has CDR1 MDHEN and CDR2 SYDVKM. The length of the CDR3 is 14 residues.

This clonotype was detected a few times. The chain carries TRBV30 and TRBJ2-7, with TRBD2 as a possible D gene (5 bases). Trimming cost V 5 bases and J 2 bases, with 7 bases left between them. This CDR3 comprises 11 residues. Germline V gene sequence: CDR1 GTSNPN, CDR2 SVGIG (reference sequence). CDR3 nucleotide sequence: TGTGCCTGGGGACTCCCCTACGAGCAGTACTTC. The encoded protein is CAWGLPYEQYF.

This clonotype was counted ten times or more. This chain connects TRBV2 to TRBJ1-5; no clear D gene. CDR1 is SNHLY and CDR2 is FYNNEI in the germline V gene. The V and J ends lost 3 bases and 0 bases respectively, with 9 bases between them. This CDR3 region has 15 residues. CDR3 in amino acids: CASSEGGVSNQPQHF. DNA for the CDR3: TGTGCCAGCAGTGAGGGTGGGGTTAGCAATCAGCCCCAGCATTTT.

The gene calls are TRBV12-3 or TRBV12-4 and TRBJ2-6; D is unresolved. The CDR3 contains 17 residues. Trimming stripped 2 bases from V and 0 bases from J, with 11 bases between. The CDR3 DNA reads TGTGCCAGCAGTTTAAGGGCGGCTAGCTCTGGGGCCAACGTCCTGACTTTC. The encoded protein is CASSLRAASSGANVLTF.

The chain employs TRBV7-8 and TRBJ2-7; TRBD2 agrees at 8 bases. This CDR3 comprises 13 residues. Germline V gene data show CDR1 as SGHVS and CDR2 as FQNEAQ. Trimming cost V 5 bases and J 7 bases; bases outside gene matches: 7. CDR3 amino acids: CASSPSGRGEQYF. The DNA for the CDR3 is TGTGCCAGCAGCCCAAGCGGGAGAGGGGAGCAGTACTTC.

This clonotype was counted many times. The V and J genes are TRBV7-2 and TRBJ2-2; no clear D. Germline V gives CDR1 SGHTA, CDR2 FQGNSA. The V end was cut by 2 bases, the J end by 0 bases, with 7 bases between. The CDR3 contains 15 residues. This chain's CDR3 is CASSLNSANTGELFF. CDR3 coding DNA: TGTGCCAGCAGCTTAAATTCCGCGAACACCGGGGAGCTGTTTTTT.

This chain uses TRBV6-1 with TRBJ2-5; TRBD2 agrees at 8 bases. The germline V gene has CDR1 MNHNS and CDR2 SASEGT. The J segment lost 2 bases and the V segment lost 6 bases, leaving 11 bases of the junction unmatched. The CDR3 consists of 16 residues. In nucleotides, the CDR3 is TGTGCCAGCAGAACCTCTCTGGGACTAGTTCAAGAGACCCAGTACTTC. Translated: CASRTSLGLVQETQYF.